This passage covers 10 T cell receptor beta chains from one sample sequenced in a study of shared clonotypes between healthy human individuals. Sequenced by immunoSEQ multiplex PCR; TCRdb stores in-frame clones only, minus some. The sample lists under 600,000 clones, about 80% occurring once. Sequences were obtained from PBMCs. The receptors stem from a woman aged 40 to 50 in good health. Some clones in this sample may be carry-over from other donors' samples.

Details on this clone: This same CDR3 is encoded by further DNA sequences in the sample. The chain combines TRBV20-1 with TRBJ2-1; D not certain. CDR3 length equals 11 residues. With 3 bases removed from V and 7 bases from J, the gap between germline ends came to 7 bases. Germline assignment: CDR1 DFQATT and CDR2 SNEGSKA (reference sequence). In nucleotides, the CDR3 is TGCAGTGCTAGGGTGGCGAATGAGCAGTTCTTC. Its protein is CSARVANEQFF.

The chain joins TRBV29-1 to TRBJ2-2; 10 nucleotides line up with TRBD2. J was trimmed by 4 bases and V by 3 bases; bases with no gene match: 8. The CDR3 extends over 16 amino acids. CDR1 SQVTM and CDR2 ANQGSEA come from the germline V gene. CDR3 in amino acids: CSVEGTSGIGTGELFF. The CDR3 DNA reads TGCAGCGTTGAGGGTACTAGCGGGATTGGCACCGGGGAGCTGTTTTTT.

This clone has a single count. The rearrangement links TRBV6-5 to TRBJ2-7, with 10 bases aligning to TRBD2. The CDR3 covers 15 residues. CDR1 is MNHEY and CDR2 is SVGAGI in the germline V gene. V lost 5 bases, J lost 6 bases, and 10 bases stayed unmatched. CDR3 nucleotides: TGTGCCAGCAGTCCTACTAGCGGGATCAATCTCGAGCAGTACTTC. This codes for CASSPTSGINLEQYF.

The chain is built from TRBV18 and TRBJ1-1, with D possibly being TRBD1 (5 bases). Germline lookup yields CDR1 KGHSH and CDR2 LQKENI. The V gene lost 6 bases and the J gene lost 7 bases, with 15 bases spanning the gap. The CDR3 consists of 13 residues. For the CDR3, the DNA is TGTGCCAGCTCGCCCAGGGCACGAGATGAAGCTTTCTTT. Protein sequence: CASSPRARDEAFF. Filled out from reference TRBV18 and TRBJ1-1, the complete variable domain reads NAGVMQNPRHLVRRRGQEARLRCSPMKGHSHVYWYRQLPEEGLKFMVYLQKENIIDESGMPKERFSAEFPKEGPSILRIQQVVRGDSAAYFCASSPRARDEAFFGQGTRLTVV.

The J gene is TRBJ1-2, the V gene TRBV5-1; D remains unclear. V gave up 2 bases and J gave up 2 bases, with 7 bases separating them. The germline V gene has CDR1 SGHRS and CDR2 YFSETQ. The CDR3 has 13 amino acids. The CDR3 region has the DNA TGCGCCAGCAGCTTCGGGGTAAACTATGGCTACACCTTC. Protein: CASSFGVNYGYTF. Full variable domain (rest looked up from reference TRBV5-1 and TRBJ1-2): KAGVTQTPRYLIKTRGQQVTLSCSPISGHRSVSWYQQTPGQGLQFLFEYFSETQRNKGNFPGRFSGRQFSNSRSEMNVSTLELGDSALYLCASSFGVNYGYTFGSGTRLTVV.

This chain connects TRBV4-2 to TRBJ2-7; D is tentatively TRBD1 or TRBD2 (5 bases each). V was shortened by 0 bases and J by 3 bases, with 12 bases between the two germline ends. This CDR3 spans 15 amino acids. Germline CDR1 and CDR2: LGHNA and YNFKEQ. CDR3 in amino acids: CASSQEGRGDYEQYF. CDR3 in DNA: TGTGCCAGCAGCCAAGAAGGTAGGGGAGACTACGAGCAGTACTTC.

This chain connects TRBV5-4 to TRBJ2-7; no clear D. CDR1 is SGHNT and CDR2 is YYREEE in the germline V gene (reference sequence). The CDR3 spans 13 residues. Trimming left V 0 bases short and J 3 bases short, with 7 bases between. The DNA of the CDR3 is TGTGCCAGCAGCTTGGGGCGGTTCTACGAGCAGTACTTC. Translated, it gives CASSLGRFYEQYF.

The chain joins TRBV5-1 to TRBJ2-7; tentatively, D is TRBD1 (5 bases). The ends were cut back, 0 bases at V and 2 bases at J, with 9 bases in the middle. The CDR3 runs to 14 residues. Per germline, CDR1 SGHRS and CDR2 YFSETQ. DNA for the CDR3: TGCGCCAGCAGCTTGGTAGGGGTTACCTACGAGCAGTACTTC. Protein sequence: CASSLVGVTYEQYF.

In regard to this clone: Other DNA sequences in the same sample also yield this CDR3. V gene TRBV25-1 combines with J gene TRBJ1-3, with D maybe TRBD1 (5 bases). CDR1 is MGHDK and CDR2 is SYGVNS in the germline V gene. V shed 2 bases and J shed 4 bases, with 9 bases lying between them. The CDR3 is 14 amino acids. The CDR3 reads CASSEPGSGNTIYF. The CDR3 DNA reads as TGTGCCAGCAGTGAACCAGGGTCAGGAAACACCATATATTTT. Together with reference TRBV25-1 and TRBJ1-3, the CDR3 gives the full variable domain: EADIYQTPRYLVIGTGKKITLECSQTMGHDKMYWYQQDPGMELHLIHYSYGVNSTEKGDLSSESTVSRIRTEHFPLTLESARPSHTSQYLCASSEPGSGNTIYFGEGSWLTVV.

The J gene is TRBJ1-2, the V gene TRBV5-1; 8 bases map to TRBD1. CDR3 length: 15 amino acids. The germline V gene has CDR1 SGHRS and CDR2 YFSETQ. Trimming cost V 4 bases and J 3 bases; bases outside gene matches: 8. CDR3 bases: TGCGCCAGCAGCACAGGTGGACAGGGCTACTATGGCTACACCTTC. Residues: CASSTGGQGYYGYTF.